The 17 T cell receptor beta chains presented below share a single source sample, sequenced in a study of CD8 T cell repertoires and HIV-1 epitope variants. The antigens these receptors bind are not known. Measured with immunoSEQ multiplex PCR; TCRdb has only the in-frame clones, and not every one. The sample records nearly 5,000 clones, about three fifths being singletons. Sequencing was carried out using cultured CD8+ T cells derived from PBMCs. Receptors were obtained from a male donor with HIV.

The chain employs TRBV28 and TRBJ2-7; no definite D call. Germline CDR1 MDHEN, CDR2 SYDVKM. The CDR3 covers 14 residues. V was shortened by 2 bases and J by 3 bases, with 11 bases between the two germline ends. The CDR3 sequence: CASSLIGRFYEQYF. CDR3 DNA: TGTGCCAGCAGTTTAATTGGCCGATTCTACGAGCAGTACTTC.

The rearrangement uses TRBV28 and TRBJ1-5, with 11 bases matching TRBD1. This CDR3 contains 16 residues. The V gene's germline CDR1 is MDHEN and CDR2 SYDVKM. Trimming cost V 6 bases and J 9 bases; bases outside gene matches: 13. Here the CDR3 reads CASSPLGTGGGGPQHF. The CDR3 DNA reads TGTGCCAGCAGCCCCTTGGGGACAGGGGGTGGGGGGCCCCAGCATTTT.

V is TRBV7-9 and J is TRBJ1-2; possible D gene TRBD1, 5 bases. Deletions cut 0 bases from V and 6 bases from J, with 20 bases between. There are 17 residues in the CDR3. The V gene's germline CDR1 is SEHNR and CDR2 FQNEAQ (reference sequence). The CDR3 nucleotides are TGTGCCAGCAGCTTAGCCCCGGCAGGGTTAGGATTGGATGGCTACACCTTC. This sequence encodes CASSLAPAGLGLDGYTF.

The chain has TRBV18 and TRBJ1-6; D is unresolved. Germline CDR1 and CDR2: KGHSH and LQKENI. With 3 bases removed from V and 7 bases from J, the gap between germline ends came to 7 bases. The CDR3 length is 13 residues. In DNA form, the CDR3 reads TGTGCCAGCTCACCCCGGGAAAATTCACCCCTCCACTTT. This encodes CASSPRENSPLHF.

The chain couples TRBV5-1 to TRBJ2-7; no firm D call. Germline V lookup: CDR1 SGHRS, CDR2 YFSETQ. V was pared by 3 bases and J by 6 bases, with 7 bases between. The CDR3 contains 11 residues. The DNA for the CDR3 is TGCGCCAGCAGCTCCGGCCCCGAGCAGTACTTC. This codes for CASSSGPEQYF.

This rearrangement joins TRBV5-1 to TRBJ2-3; D gene unclear. CDR1 and CDR2 (germline): SGHRS, YFSETQ. V gave up 0 bases and J gave up 4 bases, with 9 bases separating them. This CDR3 region has 14 residues. The CDR3 protein is CASSLGGASDTQYF. Written as DNA, the CDR3 is TGCGCCAGCAGCTTGGGGGGTGCCTCAGATACGCAGTATTTT.

DNA for the CDR3: TGTGCCAGCAGCCAAGCGGGGGGTGAGCAGTTCTTC. Encoded protein: CASSQAGGEQFF. The V call is TRBV4-2, the J call TRBJ2-1; 7 nucleotides agree with TRBD2. Germline V gives CDR1 LGHNA, CDR2 YNFKEQ. The CDR3 runs to 12 residues. Trimming removed 1 base from V and 9 bases from J; junction bases left unmatched: 0.

V is TRBV19 and J is TRBJ2-2, with D unresolved. Germline-derived CDR1 and CDR2 are LNHDA and SQIVND (reference sequence). V lost 1 base, J lost 2 bases, and 5 bases lay in between. This CDR3 contains 14 residues. The CDR3 nucleotides read TGTGCCAGTAGTATAGTACCTAACACCGGGGAGCTGTTTTTT. Translation gives CASSIVPNTGELFF.

This clone was seen just once. The genes are TRBV19 and TRBJ2-1, with D hard to call. The germline CDR1 and CDR2 sequences are LNHDA and SQIVND (reference sequence). Trimming removed 7 bases from V and 5 bases from J, with 15 bases in between. The CDR3 totals 14 residues. CDR3 sequence: CASTPKMADNEQFF. The CDR3 region has the DNA TGTGCCAGTACCCCCAAGATGGCTGACAATGAGCAGTTCTTC.

The chain is built from TRBV7-3 and TRBJ2-2; D remains unclear. The V gene lost 5 bases and the J gene lost 0 bases, with 4 bases spanning the gap. The CDR3 has 13 amino acids. Germline lookup yields CDR1 SGHTA and CDR2 FQGTGA. The chain's CDR3 is CASSPTNTGELFF. CDR3 nucleotides: TGTGCCAGCAGCCCAACGAACACCGGGGAGCTGTTTTTT.

This clone was recorded a few times. The gene calls are TRBV5-1 and TRBJ1-2; TRBD1 might be the D (5 bases). The length of the CDR3 is 13 residues. CDR1 and CDR2 (germline): SGHRS, YFSETQ. V dropped 0 bases and J dropped 3 bases, with 6 bases sitting between them. CDR3 DNA sequence: TGCGCCAGCAGCTTGGGGGGCGACTATGGCTACACCTTC. Amino acids: CASSLGGDYGYTF.

This sequence joins TRBV10-1 and TRBJ2-5, with D perhaps matching TRBD1 or TRBD2 (6 bases each). V lost 0 bases and J lost 2, with 13 bases in between. There are 16 residues in the CDR3. CDR1 and CDR2 (germline): WNHNN, SYGVQD (reference sequence). The CDR3 region is CASSESGGRSQETQYF. The CDR3 DNA sequence: TGCGCCAGCAGTGAGTCCGGGGGCCGAAGTCAAGAGACCCAGTACTTC.

The DNA for the CDR3 is TGTGCCAGTACGAAGAGAAGCGGGGAGAACACAGATACGCAGTATTTT. Protein product: CASTKRSGENTDTQYF. The J gene is TRBJ2-3, the V gene TRBV7-8; 7 bases are a match to TRBD2. Germline trimming cut 9 bases from V and 2 bases from J; bases unmatched to any gene: 14. The CDR3 contains 16 residues. In germline, CDR1 is SGHVS, CDR2 FQNEAQ.

By share of the sample, this clone is large. The chain combines TRBV4-1 with TRBJ2-7; 8 nucleotides align to TRBD2. With 1 base clipped from V and 5 bases from J, the junction kept 1 base outside the gene matches. The CDR3 contains 13 residues. Germline V gene sequence: CDR1 MGHRA, CDR2 YSYEKL. The CDR3 is CASSQGTSNEQYF. The CDR3, as DNA: TGCGCCAGCAGCCAAGGGACTAGCAACGAGCAGTACTTC.

V and J are TRBV7-2 and TRBJ2-5; D possibly corresponds to TRBD1 (6 bases). V was shortened by 0 bases and J by 2 bases, with 13 bases between the two germline ends. CDR1 and CDR2 (germline): SGHTA, FQGNSA. CDR3 length equals 16 residues. The CDR3 coding sequence is TGTGCCAGCAGCTTAGCGACAGGCCTAGGTCAAGAGACCCAGTACTTC. It codes for CASSLATGLGQETQYF.

The rearrangement joins TRBV28 to TRBJ2-7, with 7 bases that match TRBD1. This CDR3 has 16 amino acids. Germline V gives CDR1 MDHEN, CDR2 SYDVKM. Germline trimming cut 5 bases from V and 8 bases from J; bases unmatched to any gene: 18. CDR3: CASSPKDRVGPTKQYF. In DNA form, the CDR3 reads TGTGCCAGCAGTCCGAAAGACAGGGTAGGCCCTACGAAGCAGTACTTC.

V and J are TRBV29-1 and TRBJ2-3, with TRBD2 identical over 8 bases. The CDR3 contains 13 residues. V lost 5 bases and J lost 6; bases outside the gene matches: 7. Germline values: CDR1 SQVTM, CDR2 ANQGSEA. CDR3 nucleotide sequence: TGCAGCGTTACCGGGACTAGATCCGATACGCAGTATTTT. The encoded protein is CSVTGTRSDTQYF.